This entry describes one T cell receptor (beta chain). These data are taken from a study of blood T cell repertoires in COVID-19. Per the study methods: Scientists estimated how many nucleated cells there were by amplifying reference gene primers. The table came from immunoSEQ multiplex PCR; TCRdb's copy has only in-frame clones and leaves some out. V, J and clone size derive from that table, while D and trimming were established from the DNA sequence. The sample yields about 370,000 clones, 85% to 90% seen once. The origin of this receptor is a man aged 18-30 years who had recovered from COVID-19. The sample was PBMCs or T cells enriched from blood (not recorded which).

Written as DNA, the CDR3 is TGTGCCAGCAGCTTAATCACAGGGAGCGGTTTTAATGAAAAACTGTTTTTT. This sequence encodes CASSLITGSGFNEKLFF. This rearrangement joins TRBV11-2 to TRBJ1-4; a possible D gene is TRBD1 (6 bases). The CDR3 runs 17 residues. V lost 2 bases, J lost 4 bases, and 17 bases lay in between. Germline V gene lookup returns CDR1 SGHAT and CDR2 FQNNGV.